This entry features one T cell receptor (beta chain) sequence. The sample belongs to a study of technical replicates of blood from a few donors. Only in-frame clones appear in the TCRdb table, and some are missing; sequencing was by immunoSEQ multiplex PCR. In the table there are about 50,000 clones, about 93% of which are singletons. This CDR3 region has 13 residues. V was shortened by 6 bases and J by 3 bases, with 13 bases between the two germline ends. In germline, CDR1 is SGHRS, CDR2 YFSETQ. This sequence was found in a human donor in good health. Some clones in this sample may be carry-over from other donors' samples. J is TRBJ2-7 and V is TRBV5-1; no reliable D call. The material sequenced was PBMCs. CDR3 in amino acids: CASTPPSNYEQYF. The DNA for the CDR3 is TGCGCCAGCACCCCACCCTCTAACTACGAGCAGTACTTC.